The present entry profiles one T cell receptor beta chain with its context. The data originate from a study of CD4+ T cells in melanoma. Assay used: immunoSEQ multiplex PCR; TCRdb lists only in-frame clones, some missing. The sample includes about 14,000 clones, roughly two thirds of them seen just once. Sequenced sample: cells from a culture (not recorded whether cultured in vitro). The TCR sequence derives from a human donor with melanoma.

The CDR3 nucleotides are TGTGCCAGCAGTAGGACGGTTAATGAAAAACTGTTTTTT. Its protein product is CASSRTVNEKLFF. The gene calls are TRBV6-5 and TRBJ1-4; D unclear. Trimming pared 5 bases from V and 4 bases from J, leaving 8 bases between. This CDR3 region has 13 residues. Germline V gives CDR1 MNHEY, CDR2 SVGAGI.